This T cell receptor beta chain was documented in a study of blood T cell repertoires in COVID-19. Study context: Sites across the United States, Italy and Spain contributed samples from acute and convalescent COVID-19. PBMCs, B-cell-depleted T cells, or T cells provided the cDNA or gDNA that made up the material.

The CDR3 covers 13 residues. V lost 3 bases and J lost 5, with 8 bases in between. The germline CDR1 and CDR2 sequences are MDHEN and SYDVKM. Seattle cases were enrolled at active infection and followed longitudinally. Authors' processing steps: Estimation of nucleated cell counts was performed using reference gene primer amplification. The protocol was immunoSEQ multiplex PCR, while the TCRdb copy is restricted to in-frame clones and leaves out a portion. That table gives V, J and clone size, and the DNA gave D and trimming. The sample shows roughly 380,000 clones, 89% of them seen only once. This clone is a singleton in its sample.

The receptor was isolated from a woman in her thirties or forties with COVID-19, enrolled during active disease. The chain recombines TRBV28 with TRBJ2-4; D unclear. The sequenced sample consisted of peripheral blood. CDR3 amino acids: CASSFGVENIQYF. In DNA, the CDR3 is TGTGCCAGCAGTTTCGGTGTTGAAAACATTCAGTACTTC.